This passage covers 16 T cell receptor beta chains from one sample sequenced in a study of blood T cells in healthy people across ages. Using a J-beta primer mix together with a sample-barcoded 5' primer, a second PCR was run for roughly 7 to 12 cycles. MiXCR, run by TCRdb on the 5' RACE reads, gives a single entry per CDR3 protein. The sample records some 1.6 million distinct CDR3 sequences, almost 35% being singletons. The sequenced sample was blood. The origin of the receptors is a woman aged 30 to 39 in good health.

The chain has TRBV12-5 and TRBJ1-1; tentatively, D is TRBD1 (6 bases). Germline loops: CDR1 LGHNT, CDR2 FRNRAP. The CDR3 has 15 amino acids. Trimming shortened V by 0 bases and J by 1 base, and 9 bases separated the two germline ends. The DNA of the CDR3 is TGTGCTAGTGGTTTGGTAACAGGGCCGAACACTGAAGCTTTCTTT. Protein sequence: CASGLVTGPNTEAFF.

With regard to this clonotype: An end of the junction differs from the germline gene, which may be a read error. This chain joins TRBV20-1 and TRBJ2-1; tentative D call: TRBD1 (7 bases). The germline V gene has CDR1 DFQATT and CDR2 SNEGSKA (reference sequence). The CDR3 totals 16 residues. CDR3 nucleotide sequence: TGCGGTGCTAGAGTGCAGGGGGGTAGCTCCTACAATGAGCAGTTCTTC. This codes for CGARVQGGSSYNEQFF.

This clonotype turned up a few times. The chain joins TRBV7-9 to TRBJ2-6, with D perhaps matching TRBD1 (6 bases). Germline-derived CDR1 and CDR2 are SEHNR and FQNEAQ (reference sequence). V lost 5 bases and J 0 bases, leaving 17 bases between the germline ends. CDR3 size: 18 residues. CDR3 nucleotide sequence: TGTGCCAGCAGCGTCCCCGGGACACCAAGCTCTGGGGCCAACGTCCTGACTTTC. It encodes CASSVPGTPSSGANVLTF.

The V call is TRBV12-3 or TRBV12-4, the J call TRBJ1-1; no clear D gene. The CDR3 runs 11 residues. Trimming left V 3 bases short and J 6 bases short, with 5 bases between. CDR3: CASSFSAEAFF. CDR3 DNA: TGTGCCAGCAGTTTCTCGGCTGAAGCTTTCTTT.

DNA for the CDR3: TGCGCCAGCAGTTTTCTAGCGGGAGGGCCGGGCGGTGAGCAGTTCTTC. Translated, it gives CASSFLAGGPGGEQFF. The V gene is TRBV5-1, the J gene TRBJ2-1, with TRBD2 matching 12 bases. Trimming took 5 bases from V and 9 from J; bases not matched to a gene: 12. The CDR3 consists of 16 residues. Germline assignment: CDR1 SGHRS and CDR2 YFSETQ.

This clonotype came up a few times. The chain carries TRBV4-2 and TRBJ1-2; perhaps TRBD1 as D (5 bases). Per the germline V gene, CDR1 is LGHNA and CDR2 is YNFKEQ. V lost 0 bases, J lost 2 bases, and 13 bases lay in between. This CDR3 is built from 16 residues. The CDR3 is CASSQDLRGANYGYTF. Written as DNA, the CDR3 is TGTGCCAGCAGCCAAGATCTAAGGGGCGCCAACTATGGCTACACCTTC.

This clonotype showed up many times. This chain links TRBV20-1 with TRBJ1-5; D is undetermined. The CDR3 sequence is 14 residues long. Per germline, CDR1 DFQATT and CDR2 SNEGSKA (reference sequence). Deletions cut 1 base from V and 4 bases from J, with 11 bases between. The CDR3 loop reads CSARGAAFNQPQHF. The CDR3 coding sequence is TGCAGTGCTAGAGGTGCAGCCTTTAATCAGCCCCAGCATTTT.

This clonotype was counted a few times. The V and J genes are TRBV12-5 and TRBJ1-1, with unresolved D. The CDR3 runs to 14 residues. V was shortened by 8 bases and J by 3 bases, with 16 bases between the two germline ends. Germline V gene sequence: CDR1 LGHNT, CDR2 FRNRAP. The CDR3 here is CASNWRGRYTEAFF. The CDR3 DNA is TGTGCTAGTAATTGGCGGGGAAGGTACACTGAAGCTTTCTTT.

In its sample, this clonotype was seen a few times. V gene TRBV12-3 or TRBV12-4 combines with J gene TRBJ2-3, with D perhaps assigned TRBD1 or TRBD2 (5 bases each). Trimming left V 4 bases short and J 0 bases short, with 11 bases between. The CDR3 runs to 15 residues. CDR3 residues: CASSYGDGSTDTQYF. As DNA, the CDR3 is TGTGCCAGCAGTTACGGGGACGGTAGCACAGATACGCAGTATTTT.

There are a few counts of this clonotype. The chain employs TRBV5-5 and TRBJ2-7; D not resolved. There are 14 residues in the CDR3. V lost 1 base, J lost 7 bases, and 15 bases lay in between. Germline V gives CDR1 SGHKS, CDR2 YYEKEE (reference sequence). The CDR3: CASSLLRDRIEQYF. The CDR3 bases are TGTGCCAGCAGCTTGCTAAGGGATCGGATAGAGCAGTACTTC.

This clonotype has a handful of counts. The chain combines TRBV28 with TRBJ2-5, with 10 bases lining up with TRBD1. CDR3 length: 15 amino acids. Germline loops: CDR1 MDHEN, CDR2 SYDVKM. J gave up 5 bases and V 2 bases, and 5 bases lay outside the gene matches. The chain's CDR3 is CASSLGTGALETQYF. The CDR3 region has the DNA TGTGCCAGCAGTTTAGGGACAGGGGCCTTGGAGACCCAGTACTTC.

This clonotype was counted ten times or more. The rearrangement uses TRBV5-5 and TRBJ2-7, with 10 bases matching TRBD1. J gave up 5 bases and V 3 bases, and 5 bases lay outside the gene matches. The CDR3 totals 14 residues. From germline, CDR1 is SGHKS and CDR2 YYEKEE (reference sequence). The CDR3 reads CASSSIGQGDEQYF. CDR3 DNA: TGTGCCAGCAGCTCTATCGGACAGGGGGACGAGCAGTACTTC. The entire variable domain, with the rest obtained from reference TRBV5-5 and TRBJ2-7, is as follows: DAGVTQSPTHLIKTRGQQVTLRCSPISGHKSVSWYQQVLGQGPQFIFQYYEKEERGRGNFPDRFSARQFPNYSSELNVNALLLGDSALYLCASSSIGQGDEQYFGPGTRLTVT.

The gene calls are TRBV5-1 and TRBJ1-2; D may be TRBD1 (6 bases). The CDR3 sequence is 16 residues long. Germline CDR1 and CDR2: SGHRS and YFSETQ. V lost 4 bases, J lost 1 base, and 17 bases lay in between. The CDR3 loop reads CASSPNPGQRNYGYTF. The DNA for the CDR3 is TGCGCCAGCAGCCCTAATCCGGGACAACGTAACTATGGCTACACCTTC.

This clonotype was counted between two and nine times. V usage is TRBV5-6 and J usage is TRBJ2-3, with 7 positions matching TRBD2. This CDR3 contains 15 residues. From germline, CDR1 is SGHDT and CDR2 YYEEEE. V trimming: 4 bases; J trimming: 1 base; junction bases outside the gene matches: 6. This CDR3 reads CASSDSGKRTDTQYF. CDR3 sequence (DNA): TGTGCCAGCAGCGACAGCGGGAAACGCACAGATACGCAGTATTTT.

This chain links TRBV20-1 with TRBJ2-3, with D tentatively TRBD2 (6 bases). V gave up 8 bases and J gave up 2 bases, with 11 bases separating them. CDR3 size: 12 residues. The germline gives CDR1 DFQATT, CDR2 SNEGSKA (reference sequence). CDR3 loop: CSRRENTDTQYF. The CDR3 DNA reads as TGCAGTCGTCGGGAGAACACAGATACGCAGTATTTT.

This clonotype has only a few counts. J is TRBJ2-3 and V is TRBV2; D remains ambiguous. CDR1 is SNHLY and CDR2 is FYNNEI in the germline V gene. The CDR3 contains 12 residues. V lost 8 bases to trimming and J lost 0 bases, with 6 bases between them. The CDR3 reads CASLGSTDTQYF. CDR3 coding DNA: TGTGCCAGCCTCGGAAGCACAGATACGCAGTATTTT.